What follows describes a single T cell receptor (beta chain). This sample is drawn from a study of CD8 T cells in Susac syndrome. After removal of 5 bases from V and 3 bases from J, the junction contained 6 bases not matched to a gene. Per the germline V gene, CDR1 is DFQATT and CDR2 is SNEGSKA (reference sequence). This CDR3 has 14 amino acids. CD8+ and CD4+ blood T cells underwent TCR beta sequencing. Healthy donors, matched for age and sex, constituted the control group. With random hexamers, roughly 0.45 to 1 ug RNA was reverse transcribed. TCRdb analysed the immunoSEQ multiplex PCR reads with MiXCR anew, one entry per CDR3 protein. Of approximately 120,000 distinct CDR3 sequences listed, about 93% are singletons.

The TCR sequence derives from a human donor in good health. The J gene is TRBJ1-2, the V gene TRBV20-1, with 10 nucleotides matching TRBD1. Source material: CD4+ T cells from PBMCs. This chain's CDR3 is CSASHGQGDYGYTF. CDR3 sequence (DNA): TGCAGTGCTTCCCACGGACAGGGGGACTATGGCTACACCTTC.